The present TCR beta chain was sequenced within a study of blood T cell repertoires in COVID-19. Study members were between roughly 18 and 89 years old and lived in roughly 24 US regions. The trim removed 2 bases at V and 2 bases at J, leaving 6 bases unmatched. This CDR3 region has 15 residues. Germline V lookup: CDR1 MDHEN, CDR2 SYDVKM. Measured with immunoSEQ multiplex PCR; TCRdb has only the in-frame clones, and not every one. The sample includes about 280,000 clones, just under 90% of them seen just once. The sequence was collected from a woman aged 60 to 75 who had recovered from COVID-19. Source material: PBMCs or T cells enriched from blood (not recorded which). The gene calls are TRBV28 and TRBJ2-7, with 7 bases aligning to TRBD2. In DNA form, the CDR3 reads TGTGCCAGCAGTTTAGTCCGGGGAGGGGCCTACGAGCAGTACTTC. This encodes CASSLVRGGAYEQYF.